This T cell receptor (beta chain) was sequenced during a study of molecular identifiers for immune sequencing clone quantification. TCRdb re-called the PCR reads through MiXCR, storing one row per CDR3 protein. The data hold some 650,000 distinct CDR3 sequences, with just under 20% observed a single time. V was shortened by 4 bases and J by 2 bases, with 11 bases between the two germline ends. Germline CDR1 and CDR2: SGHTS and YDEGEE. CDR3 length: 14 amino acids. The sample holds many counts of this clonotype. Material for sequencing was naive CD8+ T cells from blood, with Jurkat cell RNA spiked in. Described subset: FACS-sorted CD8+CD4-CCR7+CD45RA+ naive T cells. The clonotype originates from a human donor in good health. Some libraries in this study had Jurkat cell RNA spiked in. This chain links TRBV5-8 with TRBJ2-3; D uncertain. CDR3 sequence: CASSLDRHTDTQYF. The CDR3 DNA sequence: TGTGCCAGCAGCCTGGACCGACACACAGATACGCAGTATTTT. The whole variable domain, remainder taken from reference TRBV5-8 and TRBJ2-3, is EAGVTQSPTHLIKTRGQQATLRCSPISGHTSVYWYQQALGLGLQFLLWYDEGEERNRGNFPPRFSGRQFPNYSSELNVNALELEDSALYLCASSLDRHTDTQYFGPGTRLTVL.